The 22 T cell receptor beta chains in this list originate from one sample, sequenced in a study of blood T cell repertoires in COVID-19. Produced via immunoSEQ multiplex PCR; TCRdb's table is partial and in-frame only. The sample lists approximately 310,000 clones, approximately 83% occurring once. Sequencing was carried out using PBMCs or T cells enriched from blood (not recorded which). Receptors were obtained from a man younger than 45 who had recovered from COVID-19.

This clone was seen only once. V usage is TRBV5-1 and J usage is TRBJ2-3; 8 bases are a match to TRBD2. Germline CDR1 and CDR2: SGHRS and YFSETQ. With V trimmed by 2 bases and J by 2 bases, 4 bases remained unmatched. This CDR3 region has 15 residues. The CDR3 region is CASSFTGGATDTQYF. The CDR3 DNA sequence: TGCGCCAGCAGCTTTACCGGGGGGGCCACAGATACGCAGTATTTT.

The chain links TRBV3-1 (or the pseudogene TRBV3-2) to TRBJ1-3; D remains unclear. This CDR3 is 12 amino acids long. Trimming took off 4 bases at V and 4 bases at J, with 5 bases between the two ends. Germline-derived CDR1 and CDR2 are LGHDT and YNNKEL (reference sequence). The CDR3: CASSPLGNTIYF. Here the CDR3 DNA reads TGTGCCAGCAGCCCGCTAGGAAACACCATATATTTT.

The chain links TRBV2 to TRBJ1-1; D is unclear. The CDR3 covers 14 residues. V was trimmed by 9 bases and J by 5 bases, leaving 19 bases between them. Germline V CDR1 and CDR2: SNHLY, FYNNEI. The CDR3 sequence: CASRDGLSKTEAFF. The CDR3 region has the DNA TGTGCCAGTCGAGACGGACTGTCCAAAACTGAAGCTTTCTTT.

The V and J genes are TRBV21-1 and TRBJ2-7; the DNA was not compared with TRBD1, the D call given in the table. TRBV21-1 is a known pseudogene. CDR3 length: 13 amino acids. The CDR3 region is CATWDRLFYEQYF. CDR3 bases: TGTGCCACCTGGGACAGACTATTCTACGAGCAGTACTTC.

The CDR3 is CATALGLAGSTDTQYF. The CDR3 nucleotides read TGTGCCACAGCCCTGGGACTAGCGGGGAGCACAGATACGCAGTATTTT. The chain recombines TRBV10-3 with TRBJ2-3, with 13 bases matching TRBD2. With 10 bases clipped from V and 0 bases from J, the junction kept 7 bases outside the gene matches. Germline CDR1 ENHRY, CDR2 SYGVKD. This CDR3 spans 16 amino acids.

V is TRBV5-4 and J is TRBJ1-1; weak D call: TRBD1 (6 bases). Per germline, CDR1 SGHNT and CDR2 YYREEE (reference sequence). The CDR3 has 16 residues. V was trimmed by 4 bases and J by 0 bases, leaving 16 bases between them. Written as DNA, the CDR3 is TGTGCCAGCAGCGCCGATCCGACAGGAATGAACACTGAAGCTTTCTTT. This gives the protein CASSADPTGMNTEAFF. Variable domain in full (rest from reference TRBV5-4 and TRBJ1-1): ETGVTQSPTHLIKTRGQQVTLRCSSQSGHNTVSWYQQALGQGPQFIFQYYREEENGRGNFPPRFSGLQFPNYSSELNVNALELDDSALYLCASSADPTGMNTEAFFGQGTRLTVV.

This chain links TRBV6-5 with TRBJ2-7; D possibly corresponds to TRBD2 (5 bases). The CDR3 sequence is 11 residues long. Trimming removed 7 bases from V and 4 bases from J, with 8 bases in between. The germline V gene encodes CDR1 MNHEY and CDR2 SVGAGI. Written as DNA, the CDR3 is TGTGCCAGCAATCGGGGATACGAGCAGTACTTC. Translating gives CASNRGYEQYF.

Here the CDR3 reads CASRPRVNTEAFF. CDR3 nucleotide sequence: TGCGCCAGCCGTCCACGGGTGAACACTGAAGCTTTCTTT. The chain is built from TRBV5-1 and TRBJ1-1, with D unresolved. CDR3 length: 13 residues. Trimming left V 7 bases short and J 0 bases short, with 10 bases between. Germline values: CDR1 SGHRS, CDR2 YFSETQ.

The rearrangement joins TRBV5-1 to TRBJ2-3; 7 bases align to TRBD1. J was trimmed by 2 bases and V by 3 bases; bases with no gene match: 3. Germline V gene lookup returns CDR1 SGHRS and CDR2 YFSETQ. The CDR3 consists of 14 residues. The CDR3 is CASSWDRDTDTQYF. As DNA, the CDR3 is TGCGCCAGCAGCTGGGACAGAGACACAGATACGCAGTATTTT.

The rearrangement uses TRBV4-1 and TRBJ1-1; TRBD1 is a possible D gene (6 bases). Germline-derived CDR1 and CDR2 are MGHRA and YSYEKL. V lost 0 bases to trimming and J lost 4 bases, with 27 bases between them. CDR3 size: 20 residues. CDR3 sequence reads: CASSQEGAGRTALRGTEAFF. The CDR3, as DNA: TGCGCCAGCAGCCAAGAAGGGGCTGGGCGGACAGCCCTGCGTGGCACTGAAGCTTTCTTT.

V usage is TRBV3-1 (or the pseudogene TRBV3-2) and J usage is TRBJ1-6, with D hard to call. Trimming shortened V by 6 bases and J by 7 bases, and 10 bases separated the two germline ends. This CDR3 spans 13 amino acids. Germline CDR1 and CDR2: LGHDT and YNNKEL (reference sequence). This CDR3 reads CASSSIQNSPLHF. DNA of the CDR3: TGTGCCAGCAGTTCAATACAGAATTCACCCCTCCACTTT.

V is TRBV19 and J is TRBJ2-5; a weak D match, TRBD2 (5 bases). Germline CDR1 and CDR2: LNHDA and SQIVND (reference sequence). The V and J ends lost 5 bases and 4 bases respectively, with 8 bases between them. CDR3 length equals 12 residues. CDR3 amino acids: CASSSAGETQYF. Written as DNA, the CDR3 is TGTGCCAGTAGTTCGGCGGGAGAGACCCAGTACTTC. Drawing the rest from reference TRBV19 and TRBJ2-5, the complete variable domain is DGGITQSPKYLFRKEGQNVTLSCEQNLNHDAMYWYRQDPGQGLRLIYYSQIVNDFQKGDIAEGYSVSREKKESFPLTVTSAQKNPTAFYLCASSSAGETQYFGPGTRLLVL.

The chain has TRBV7-2 and TRBJ2-7, with 9 bases fitting TRBD2. With V trimmed by 1 base and J by 13 bases, 8 bases remained unmatched. Germline V gene data show CDR1 as SGHTA and CDR2 as FQGNSA. This CDR3 is built from 13 residues. The DNA of the CDR3 is TGTGCCAGCAGCTTAGGTGCGGGGGGGTGGATATACTTC. As protein: CASSLGAGGWIYF.

The chain couples TRBV24-1 to TRBJ1-5; a weak D match, TRBD1 (6 bases). Between the trimmed V and J ends, which lost 3 bases and 0 bases, there was a span of 11 bases. In germline, CDR1 is KGHDR, CDR2 SFDVKD. This CDR3 region has 16 residues. The chain's CDR3 is CATSDTTGSSNQPQHF. As DNA, the CDR3 is TGTGCCACCAGTGATACGACAGGAAGTAGCAATCAGCCCCAGCATTTT.

The gene calls are TRBV20-1 and TRBJ1-1, with D tentatively TRBD1 (5 bases). This CDR3 spans 12 amino acids. Germline lookup yields CDR1 DFQATT and CDR2 SNEGSKA (reference sequence). V shed 3 bases and J shed 7 bases, with 12 bases lying between them. CDR3 loop: CSASAGEIEAFF. The CDR3 coding sequence is TGCAGTGCTAGTGCGGGGGAAATTGAAGCTTTCTTT.

The J gene is TRBJ2-7, the V gene TRBV7-9; D may be TRBD1 (5 bases). The CDR3 is made up of 14 amino acids. Germline V CDR1 and CDR2: SEHNR, FQNEAQ (reference sequence). With 5 bases removed from V and 0 bases from J, the gap between germline ends came to 11 bases. DNA for the CDR3: TGTGCCAGCAGCCCCCCGACAGCCTCCTACGAGCAGTACTTC. Translated: CASSPPTASYEQYF.

The chain is built from TRBV6-5 and TRBJ2-3; D is undetermined. The CDR3 length is 14 residues. Germline CDR1 and CDR2: MNHEY and SVGAGI. With 4 bases removed from V and 4 bases from J, the gap between germline ends came to 12 bases. CDR3 sequence reads: CASSFSTKPDTQYF. The DNA of the CDR3 is TGTGCCAGCAGTTTCTCGACAAAGCCAGATACGCAGTATTTT.

V and J are TRBV7-9 and TRBJ2-7, with 8 positions matching TRBD1. Germline CDR1 is SEHNR and CDR2 is FQNEAQ (reference sequence). Trimming took 4 bases from V and 2 from J; bases not matched to a gene: 4. This CDR3 has 14 residues. For the CDR3, the DNA is TGTGCCAGCAGCTGGAGGACAGGGCCCTACGAGCAGTACTTC. Translation: CASSWRTGPYEQYF.

The chain couples TRBV25-1 to TRBJ1-1, with D possibly TRBD1 on 5 matching bases. Trimming took 6 bases from V and 11 from J, leaving 16 bases between them. This CDR3 is 12 amino acids long. Germline loops: CDR1 MGHDK, CDR2 SYGVNS. CDR3 region: CASSPDSREAFF. Here the CDR3 DNA reads TGTGCCAGCAGCCCCGACAGCCGGGAGGCTTTCTTT.

The chain has TRBV19 and TRBJ1-5; 8 positions agree with TRBD1. Germline-derived CDR1 and CDR2 are LNHDA and SQIVND (reference sequence). The CDR3 totals 21 residues. The ends lost 5 bases at V and 3 bases at J; junction bases unmatched: 24. In DNA form, the CDR3 reads TGTGCCAGTAGTCCAACGTCGGGTAGCGGACAGGGTCGCCGCCCCAATCAGCCCCAGCATTTT. Translated: CASSPTSGSGQGRRPNQPQHF.

The V and J genes are TRBV27 and TRBJ1-3, with D hard to call. The CDR3 totals 17 residues. The germline CDR1 and CDR2 sequences are MNHEY and SMNVEV (reference sequence). Trimming removed 5 bases at V and 1 base at J, with 18 bases between. The CDR3 nucleotides are TGTGCCAGCAGTCGCGCGGGAGGAGTATCTTCTGGAAACACCATATATTTT. Its protein is CASSRAGGVSSGNTIYF.

V is TRBV4-1 and J is TRBJ1-1; 7 bases map to TRBD1. V was pared by 4 bases and J by 0 bases, with 5 bases of the junction left unmatched. The CDR3 extends over 15 amino acids. The germline CDR1 and CDR2 sequences are MGHRA and YSYEKL. DNA for the CDR3: TGCGCCAGCAGCCGGCCGGGACAGATGAACACTGAAGCTTTCTTT. As protein: CASSRPGQMNTEAFF.